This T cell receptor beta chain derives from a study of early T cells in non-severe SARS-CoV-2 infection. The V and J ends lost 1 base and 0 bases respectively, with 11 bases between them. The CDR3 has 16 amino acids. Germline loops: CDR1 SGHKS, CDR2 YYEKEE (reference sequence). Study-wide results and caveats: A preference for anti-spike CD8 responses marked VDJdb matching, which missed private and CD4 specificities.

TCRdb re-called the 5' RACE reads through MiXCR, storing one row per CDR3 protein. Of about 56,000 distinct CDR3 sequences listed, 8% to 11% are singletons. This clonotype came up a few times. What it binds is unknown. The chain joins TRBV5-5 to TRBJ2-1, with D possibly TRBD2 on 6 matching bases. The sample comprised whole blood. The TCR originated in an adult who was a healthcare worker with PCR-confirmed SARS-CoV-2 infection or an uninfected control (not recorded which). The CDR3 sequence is CASSLRLASSYNEQFF. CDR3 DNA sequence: TGTGCCAGCAGCTTGCGGCTAGCGAGCTCCTACAATGAGCAGTTCTTC.